What follows describes a single T cell receptor beta chain. There is no known antigen for this receptor. Base qualities are not recorded, but no much larger clone differs from it by a single base. The germline V gene (reference sequence) specifies LNHDA as CDR1 and SQIVND as CDR2. From the cysteine up to the phenylalanine, the CDR3 has a length of 13 residues. The retained sequence is limited to the CDR3, 39 bases, with the frame set at the first base. Trimming leaves V shorter by 9 bases and J shorter by 5 bases, with the junction holding 7 bases beyond the gene matches. This sample is part of a study of shared clonotypes between healthy human individuals (dated by TCRdb to the early 2020s). Study-level background: The cohort comprised two women and a few men aged 18 to 49 years. To increase sequencing depth and limit assay-specific biases, TCR repertoire library preparation and sequencing were carried out by different laboratories using diverse techniques. Leukapheresis yielded between about 0.8 and 9.5 billion PBMCs per donor. For each donor, CD4 naive and CD4 memory were each given three plates, CD8 naive was given two plates, and CD8 memory was given one plate. The study deeply sequenced blood TCR repertoires of about five healthy adults to estimate repertoire size and the extent of clonotype sharing between individuals.

Using the deep immunoSEQ assay, TCR CDR3 regions were amplified from genomic DNA by multiplex PCR. Extracted genomic DNA from each cell subset was distributed evenly across all wells of several immunoSEQ 96-well plates, and each plate was treated as a replicate. For sorted subsets, approximately 190 ng of genomic DNA, equivalent to 30,000 or so T cell genomes, went into each replicate PCR. The purified libraries were quantified using a Qubit 3.0 fluorometer, sized with a Bioanalyzer 2100, and then quantified again using the KAPA Library Quantification kit. A separate single-read 150-cycle Illumina NextSeq 550 flow cell was used to sequence each immunoSEQ 96-well plate. On the authors' methods: The immunoSEQ output contained only junctional sequences without quality scores, so filtering could not match that applied to full-length reads. To assign V/J genes and CDR3, sequences were annotated against IMGT germline references using PyIR, a Python wrapper for IgBLAST v1.9. Reads were removed for weak V/J assignments (E-value above 1e-6), missing CDR3, stop codons, out-of-frame junctions, or ambiguous translated residues. A V3J clonotype was defined by an identical inferred V gene, J gene, and CDR3 amino acid sequence. Percentage overlap between repertoires was computed as shared unique clonotypes divided by the size of the smaller repertoire. RTK rarefaction, the Chao1 estimator, and Recon v2.1 estimates of unobserved clonotypes were used to assess repertoire richness. Generation probabilities were computed with OLGA for all TCRbeta clonotypes obtained by the gDNA method from four donors. The table was pulled from immuneACCESS by TCRdb, which kept in-frame rearrangements only. Such tables lose some clones; where checked, under half of the loss comes from unresolved V genes, and the rest has no known cause. V and J calls and clone size are copied from that table; D and trimming were computed from the DNA. The table for this sample lists around 330,000 clones; approximately 74% of them were counted only once. The top ten hold 10% to 13% of the sample.

The research as a whole found: Sharing across a few donors was observed for about 5% of naive CD4, under 4% of naive CD8, about 2.5% of memory CD4, and over 0.3% of memory CD8 clonotypes. Pairwise subsampling indicated that sequencing depth was expected to affect the degree of clonotype sharing among donors. Larger estimated clonotype richness was generally found for naive subsets than for memory subsets. Clonotypes shared by all four sorted-subset donors showed higher generation probabilities than non-shared clonotypes. Because the study included only a small number of donors, the genetic and exposure-history diversity represented was limited. Sampling was restricted to blood, and TCR repertoires in tissues likely differ from the TCR repertoires found in blood. Even with the large sequencing depth, rarefaction of the sorted-subset datasets indicated that sequencing was incomplete.

Donors were healthy HIV-negative adults with no recently reported acute infections or vaccinations. Only Caucasian adults living in Nashville, Tennessee, USA were represented among the donors. CD4+ T cells were enriched by magnetic negative selection, after which naive cells were positively selected on CD45RA and the negative fraction was taken as the memory subset. After blood collection by leukapheresis, PBMCs were isolated using Ficoll-Histopaque density gradient centrifugation and then cryopreserved in the vapor phase of liquid nitrogen. Purity and quantity of every magnetically sorted T cell population were checked by analytical flow cytometry. From each sorted fraction, genomic DNA was isolated and quantified by UV absorbance on a Nanodrop 2000c.

The V gene is TRBV19 and the J gene is TRBJ2-1; 7 bases in between match TRBD1. The specimen was memory CD4+ T cells sorted from blood. The intended sense of this specimen's cell subset or site label: CD45RA-negative fraction. The origin of this receptor is a man aged 25-40 years in good health. In nucleotides, the sequence is TGTGCCAGCGGCAGGGGGTCCGACAATGAGCAGTTCTTC. Its amino acids are CASGRGSDNEQFF.